This T cell receptor beta chain derives from a study of human T cells and chemical hapten exposure. Study conclusions and caveats: Controls had significantly fewer large CDR3 similarity clusters than were formed by expanded TCRs.

TCRdb re-derived calls from the RACE reads in MiXCR, one entry per CDR3 protein. This sample has about 82,000 distinct CDR3 sequences, with around 10% found just once. Worth noting for this clonotype: Its antigen is unknown.

The time point is: patch test 1, 2 weeks after DPC sensitization. Regarding treatment: therapeutic diphenylcyclopropenone sensitization with weekly scalp DPC. There are 13 residues in the CDR3. The V end was cut by 6 bases, the J end by 3 bases, with 11 bases between. Germline CDR1 reads KGHSH; CDR2 reads LQKENI. The sample here was whole blood, taken in connection with sensitization to the hapten diphenylcyclopropenone (DPC). V usage is TRBV18 and J usage is TRBJ1-1, with a possible D match to TRBD1 (6 bases). This receptor was identified in a woman in her forties or fifties with alopecia areata. Some clones in this sample may be carry-over from other donors' samples. CDR3 sequence reads: CASSQGQHTEAFF. The CDR3 DNA reads TGTGCCAGCTCTCAAGGACAGCACACTGAAGCTTTCTTT. Looking up the rest from reference TRBV18 and TRBJ1-1 gives the full variable domain: NAGVMQNPRHLVRRRGQEARLRCSPMKGHSHVYWYRQLPEEGLKFMVYLQKENIIDESGMPKERFSAEFPKEGPSILRIQQVVRGDSAAYFCASSQGQHTEAFFGQGTRLTVV.